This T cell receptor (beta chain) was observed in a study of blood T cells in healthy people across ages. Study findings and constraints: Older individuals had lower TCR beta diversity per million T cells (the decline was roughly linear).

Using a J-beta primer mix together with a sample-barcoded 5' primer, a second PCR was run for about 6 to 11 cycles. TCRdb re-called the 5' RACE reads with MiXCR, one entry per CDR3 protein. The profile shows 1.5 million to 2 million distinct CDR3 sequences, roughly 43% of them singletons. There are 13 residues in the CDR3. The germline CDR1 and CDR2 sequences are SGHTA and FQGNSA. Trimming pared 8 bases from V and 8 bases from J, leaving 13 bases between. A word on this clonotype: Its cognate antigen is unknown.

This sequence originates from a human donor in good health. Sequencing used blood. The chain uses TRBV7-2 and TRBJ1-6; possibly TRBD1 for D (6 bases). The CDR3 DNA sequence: TGTGCCAGCGGCCGGGACAACCATTCACCCCTCCACTTT. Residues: CASGRDNHSPLHF. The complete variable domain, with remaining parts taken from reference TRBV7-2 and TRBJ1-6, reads GAGVSQSPSNKVTEKGKDVELRCDPISGHTALYWYRQSLGQGLEFLIYFQGNSAPDKSGLPSDRFSAERTGGSVSTLTIQRTQQEDSAVYLCASGRDNHSPLHFGNGTRLTVT.